The rows below give T cell receptor beta chains drawn from one sample of a study of CD8 T cells in ankylosing spondylitis. TCRdb independently ran MiXCR on the 5' RACE reads; one entry per CDR3 protein. Of about 52,000 distinct CDR3 sequences in the sample, approximately 7% are singletons; the top ten hold about 8.5%. The specimen was blood, either unsorted or a sorted T cell fraction (not recorded which). These receptors all come from a female donor with ankylosing spondylitis or in good health (not recorded which). CDR3s include the opening cysteine and the closing phenylalanine or tryptophan. The D gene is left open where the match is weak. Only part of the rows carry a size: once, few, many, or a class if the clone is expanded.

abundance: many; v_gene: TRBV5-5; d_gene: TRBD1; j_gene: TRBJ2-5; CDR3nt: TGTGCCAGCAGCTTGTCAGGGGGCGTAGAGACCCAGTACTTC; CDR3aa: CASSLSGGVETQYF
abundance: .; v_gene: TRBV11-2; d_gene: TRBD1; j_gene: TRBJ1-2; CDR3nt: TGTGCCAGCAGCCGGGACAGGGGGCGAAACTACACCTTC; CDR3aa: CASSRDRGRNYTF
abundance: many; v_gene: TRBV12-3/TRBV12-4; d_gene: TRBD1; j_gene: TRBJ2-7; CDR3nt: TGTGCCAGCAGCCCAGACAGGGTGGTTCGCTACGAGCAGTACTTC; CDR3aa: CASSPDRVVRYEQYF
abundance: many; v_gene: TRBV29-1; d_gene: TRBD2; j_gene: TRBJ2-3; CDR3nt: TGCAGCGTTTTAGCGGGAGCCACCTCTAGCACAGATACGCAGTATTTT; CDR3aa: CSVLAGATSSTDTQYF
abundance: many; v_gene: TRBV20-1; d_gene: TRBD1; j_gene: TRBJ1-2; CDR3nt: TGCGGAACTCGGACAGGGGAACACTATGGCTACACCTTC; CDR3aa: CGTRTGEHYGYTF
abundance: many; v_gene: TRBV29-1; d_gene: .; j_gene: TRBJ1-6; CDR3nt: TGCAGCGTCCTACTACCGGGCCCAAGGGACTCACCCCTCCACTTT; CDR3aa: CSVLLPGPRDSPLHF
abundance: many; v_gene: TRBV20-1; d_gene: .; j_gene: TRBJ2-7; CDR3nt: TGCAGTGCTTCAGCCGGGTTATCCTACGAGCAGTACTTC; CDR3aa: CSASAGLSYEQYF
abundance: many; v_gene: TRBV12-3/TRBV12-4; d_gene: .; j_gene: TRBJ1-1; CDR3nt: TGTGCCAGCAGTTTAGGCGGCGGCATGAACACTGAAGCTTTCTTT; CDR3aa: CASSLGGGMNTEAFF
abundance: many; v_gene: TRBV6-5; d_gene: TRBD1; j_gene: TRBJ1-6; CDR3nt: TGTGCCAGCAGTTACTCGGGACAGGCAGAACCCCTCCACTTT; CDR3aa: CASSYSGQAEPLHF
abundance: many; v_gene: TRBV7-6; d_gene: .; j_gene: TRBJ1-2; CDR3nt: TGTGCCAGCAGCTCAGGGGCGGATGGCTACACCTTC; CDR3aa: CASSSGADGYTF
abundance: many; v_gene: TRBV5-6; d_gene: .; j_gene: TRBJ1-1; CDR3nt: TGTGCCAGCAGCTTGACAGGAGATTGGGCTGAAGCTTTCTTT; CDR3aa: CASSLTGDWAEAFF
abundance: many; v_gene: TRBV7-3; d_gene: TRBD1; j_gene: TRBJ2-2; CDR3nt: TGTGCCAGCAGCTACCGGGACAGGGGTAGCACCGGGGAGCTGTTTTTT; CDR3aa: CASSYRDRGSTGELFF
abundance: many; v_gene: TRBV5-1; d_gene: .; j_gene: TRBJ1-4; CDR3nt: TGCGCCAGCAGCAGAGGGGCCAGTGAAAAACTGTTTTTT; CDR3aa: CASSRGASEKLFF
abundance: many; v_gene: TRBV5-1; d_gene: .; j_gene: TRBJ2-3; CDR3nt: TGCGCCAGCAGAGAGGTCGTCTCGGATACGCAGTATTTT; CDR3aa: CASREVVSDTQYF
abundance: many; v_gene: TRBV19; d_gene: .; j_gene: TRBJ1-1; CDR3nt: TGTGCCAGTACCACAAGGGCTGGGACTGAAGCTTTCTTT; CDR3aa: CASTTRAGTEAFF
abundance: .; v_gene: TRBV20-1; d_gene: .; j_gene: TRBJ1-2; CDR3nt: TGCTGTTCCACCGTCCAGGCCCCGGGTTCCTATGGCTACACCTTC; CDR3aa: CCSTVQAPGSYGYTF
abundance: .; v_gene: TRBV3-1; d_gene: TRBD1; j_gene: TRBJ2-6; CDR3nt: TGTGCCAGCAGCTTGGGACAGGGGGCGCCGACTGGGGCCAACGTCCTGACTTTC; CDR3aa: CASSLGQGAPTGANVLTF
abundance: many; v_gene: TRBV5-1; d_gene: TRBD1; j_gene: TRBJ1-2; CDR3nt: TGCGCCAGCAGCGGCCGGGACAGGGGGTTCGGTGGCTACACCTTC; CDR3aa: CASSGRDRGFGGYTF
abundance: many; v_gene: TRBV9; d_gene: TRBD2; j_gene: TRBJ2-1; CDR3nt: TGTGCCAGCAACCCGGGGGGAAAAGTATTCAATGAGCAGTTCTTC; CDR3aa: CASNPGGKVFNEQFF
abundance: .; v_gene: TRBV11-2; d_gene: .; j_gene: TRBJ1-1; CDR3nt: TGTGCCAGCATCCTGACAGGATCTAACACTGAAGCTTTCTTT; CDR3aa: CASILTGSNTEAFF
abundance: many; v_gene: TRBV2; d_gene: .; j_gene: TRBJ2-4; CDR3nt: TGTGCCAGCAGTGCTACACTAGTTTCGTCAGCCAAAAACATTCAGTACTTC; CDR3aa: CASSATLVSSAKNIQYF
abundance: many; v_gene: TRBV5-6; d_gene: TRBD1; j_gene: TRBJ1-2; CDR3nt: TGTGCCAGCAGCTTGGCACAGGGGGCGGGGGGCTACACCTTC; CDR3aa: CASSLAQGAGGYTF
abundance: few; v_gene: TRBV4-3; d_gene: .; j_gene: TRBJ1-2; CDR3nt: TGCGCCAGCAGCGGAGGGAGCCTACGGGGATCTTTTAACTATGGCTACACCTTC; CDR3aa: CASSGGSLRGSFNYGYTF
abundance: many; v_gene: TRBV14; d_gene: .; j_gene: TRBJ2-5; CDR3nt: TGTGCCAGCAGCCAAGGAATCGGTGGAGGAATTAGGTTC; CDR3aa: CASSQGIGGGIRF
abundance: many; v_gene: TRBV11-2; d_gene: TRBD2; j_gene: TRBJ2-1; CDR3nt: TGTGCCAGCAGCCCTCGAGGAGGTAGCGGGGGGGTCAGGTACAATGAGCAGTTCTTC; CDR3aa: CASSPRGGSGGVRYNEQFF
abundance: .; v_gene: TRBV12-3/TRBV12-4; d_gene: .; j_gene: TRBJ1-1; CDR3nt: TGTGCCAGCAGTTCTTCACAGGGAAACACTGAAGCTTTCTTT; CDR3aa: CASSSSQGNTEAFF
abundance: .; v_gene: TRBV6-4; d_gene: TRBD2; j_gene: TRBJ2-6; CDR3nt: TGTGCCAGCAGTTTAGGCGGGGGGAGCCCCGTCCTGACTTTC; CDR3aa: CASSLGGGSPVLTF
abundance: few; v_gene: TRBV5-1; d_gene: TRBD1; j_gene: TRBJ2-2; CDR3nt: TGCGCCAGCAGCCAAGACAGGGGGCAAGGCGGGGAGCTGTTTTTT; CDR3aa: CASSQDRGQGGELFF
abundance: many; v_gene: TRBV6-1; d_gene: TRBD2; j_gene: TRBJ2-2; CDR3nt: TGTGCCAGCAGTCAAAGGCGGGGGGGACCCGGGGAGCTGTTTTTT; CDR3aa: CASSQRRGGPGELFF
abundance: many; v_gene: TRBV5-1; d_gene: .; j_gene: TRBJ2-1; CDR3nt: TGCGCCAGCAGCTTGAGAAGAGACAATGAGCAGTTCTTC; CDR3aa: CASSLRRDNEQFF
abundance: .; v_gene: TRBV5-1; d_gene: .; j_gene: TRBJ2-1; CDR3nt: TGCGCCAGCAGCTGGACGGATTACGAGCAGTTCTTC; CDR3aa: CASSWTDYEQFF
abundance: many; v_gene: TRBV6-5; d_gene: .; j_gene: TRBJ1-6; CDR3nt: TGTGCCAGCATTACAGGGTTTTTAAAGGCCTCCTATAATTCACCCCTCCACTTT; CDR3aa: CASITGFLKASYNSPLHF
abundance: many; v_gene: TRBV6-2/TRBV6-3; d_gene: .; j_gene: TRBJ2-3; CDR3nt: TGTGCCAGCAGTTACGATGGAAGGAGGCCAGATACGCAGTATTTT; CDR3aa: CASSYDGRRPDTQYF
abundance: many; v_gene: TRBV5-1; d_gene: .; j_gene: TRBJ2-3; CDR3nt: TGCGCCAGCAGCCATGGCTCAGTGTACACGGATACGCAGTATTTT; CDR3aa: CASSHGSVYTDTQYF
abundance: many; v_gene: TRBV29-1; d_gene: .; j_gene: TRBJ2-7; CDR3nt: TGCAGCGTTGAATGGACGGATTACTACGAGCAGTACTTC; CDR3aa: CSVEWTDYYEQYF
abundance: many; v_gene: TRBV4-2; d_gene: TRBD1; j_gene: TRBJ1-1; CDR3nt: TGTGCCAGCAGCCTACAGCTGTGGGACAGTCCGAACACTGAAGCTTTCTTT; CDR3aa: CASSLQLWDSPNTEAFF
abundance: many; v_gene: TRBV19; d_gene: TRBD1; j_gene: TRBJ2-2; CDR3nt: TGTGCCAGTAGTATAGATCCGAGACAGGGACGGGACACCGGGGAGCTGTTTTTT; CDR3aa: CASSIDPRQGRDTGELFF
abundance: many; v_gene: TRBV6-5; d_gene: TRBD2; j_gene: TRBJ2-5; CDR3nt: TGTGCCAGCAGTTTTGAGGGGACTAGCGGGGGTTGGGAGACCCAGTACTTC; CDR3aa: CASSFEGTSGGWETQYF
abundance: many; v_gene: TRBV5-1; d_gene: .; j_gene: TRBJ1-1; CDR3nt: TGCGCCAGTCGACAAATGAACACTGAAGCTTTCTTT; CDR3aa: CASRQMNTEAFF
abundance: many; v_gene: TRBV5-1; d_gene: .; j_gene: TRBJ1-1; CDR3nt: TGCGCCAGCAGCTTGGGACATCCGAACACTGAAGCTTTCTTT; CDR3aa: CASSLGHPNTEAFF
abundance: many; v_gene: TRBV11-2; d_gene: TRBD1; j_gene: TRBJ1-1; CDR3nt: TGTGCCAGCAGCCAGGGGACAGGGGTCCCGACTGAAGCTTTCTTT; CDR3aa: CASSQGTGVPTEAFF
abundance: many; v_gene: TRBV20-1; d_gene: TRBD2; j_gene: TRBJ2-3; CDR3nt: TGCAGTGCTAGTGCTAGCGGGGGAGTAGCGCGGTATTTT; CDR3aa: CSASASGGVARYF
abundance: .; v_gene: TRBV5-1; d_gene: TRBD1; j_gene: TRBJ1-6; CDR3nt: TGCGCCAGCAGCGCGGGGACAGCCGGTTCACCCCTCCACTTT; CDR3aa: CASSAGTAGSPLHF
abundance: few; v_gene: TRBV5-5; d_gene: TRBD1; j_gene: TRBJ1-4; CDR3nt: TGTGCCAGCAGCTTGAGGGCCAGGGGGCAGACTAATGAAAAACTGTTTTTT; CDR3aa: CASSLRARGQTNEKLFF
abundance: many; v_gene: TRBV5-1; d_gene: .; j_gene: TRBJ2-3; CDR3nt: TGCGCCAGCAGCCCCCGCGGAGGGGGCACAGATACGCAGTATTTT; CDR3aa: CASSPRGGGTDTQYF
abundance: many; v_gene: TRBV20-1; d_gene: .; j_gene: TRBJ1-2; CDR3nt: TGCAGTGCTAGTTACCCGTGGGACCCGCCGGGCTACACCTTC; CDR3aa: CSASYPWDPPGYTF
abundance: .; v_gene: TRBV4-1; d_gene: TRBD2; j_gene: TRBJ2-1; CDR3nt: TGCGCCAGCAGCCAAGAACCTAGCGGGGGCCTCTACAATGAGCAGTTCTTC; CDR3aa: CASSQEPSGGLYNEQFF
abundance: many; v_gene: TRBV20-1; d_gene: .; j_gene: TRBJ1-1; CDR3nt: TGCAGTGCTAGGGCCCCAGACAGCCCGAACACTGAAGCTTTCTTT; CDR3aa: CSARAPDSPNTEAFF
abundance: many; v_gene: TRBV5-1; d_gene: .; j_gene: TRBJ1-1; CDR3nt: TGCGCCAGCAGCAAAACAGGGTCGAACACTGAAGCTTTCTTT; CDR3aa: CASSKTGSNTEAFF
abundance: many; v_gene: TRBV6-6; d_gene: .; j_gene: TRBJ2-7; CDR3nt: TGTGCCAGCAGTTCAACGGGGGGCAGCGAGCAGTACTTC; CDR3aa: CASSSTGGSEQYF
abundance: many; v_gene: TRBV7-2; d_gene: .; j_gene: TRBJ1-1; CDR3nt: TGTGCCAGCAGCACCTTGCGGGGGGCCAACACTGAAGCTTTCTTT; CDR3aa: CASSTLRGANTEAFF
abundance: many; v_gene: TRBV21-1; d_gene: .; j_gene: TRBJ1-6; CDR3nt: TGTGCCAGCAGCAAAAAAGGGGACAGGGATGGGAATAATTCACCCCTCCACTTT; CDR3aa: CASSKKGDRDGNNSPLHF
abundance: .; v_gene: TRBV20-1; d_gene: TRBD1; j_gene: TRBJ2-5; CDR3nt: TGCAGTGCTAGAGGAGGACAGGGAGAGACCCAGTACTTC; CDR3aa: CSARGGQGETQYF
abundance: few; v_gene: TRBV11-2; d_gene: .; j_gene: TRBJ2-5; CDR3nt: TGTGCCAGCAGCTCCGACTGGAATCAAGAGACCCAGTACTTC; CDR3aa: CASSSDWNQETQYF